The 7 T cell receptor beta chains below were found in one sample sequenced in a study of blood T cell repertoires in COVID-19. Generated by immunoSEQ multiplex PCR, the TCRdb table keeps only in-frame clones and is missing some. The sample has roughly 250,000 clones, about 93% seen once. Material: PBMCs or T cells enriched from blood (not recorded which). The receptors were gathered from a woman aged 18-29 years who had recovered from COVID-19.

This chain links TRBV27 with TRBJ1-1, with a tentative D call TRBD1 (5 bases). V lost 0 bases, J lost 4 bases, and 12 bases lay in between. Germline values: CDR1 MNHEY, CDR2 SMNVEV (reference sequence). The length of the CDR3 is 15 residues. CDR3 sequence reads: CASSLSAGVGTEAFF. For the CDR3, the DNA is TGTGCCAGCAGTTTATCGGCGGGGGTGGGCACTGAAGCTTTCTTT.

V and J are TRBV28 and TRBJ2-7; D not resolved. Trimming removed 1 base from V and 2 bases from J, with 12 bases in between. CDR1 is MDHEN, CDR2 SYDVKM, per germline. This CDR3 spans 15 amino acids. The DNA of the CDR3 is TGTGCCAGCAGTTTATTCAACACGCCACCCTACGAGCAGTACTTC. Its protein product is CASSLFNTPPYEQYF.

The chain's CDR3 is CASSQVEVPGELFF. For the CDR3, the DNA is TGCGCCAGCAGCCAAGTGGAGGTTCCCGGGGAGCTGTTTTTT. The chain has TRBV4-1 and TRBJ2-2, with D possibly matching TRBD2 (5 bases). This CDR3 spans 14 amino acids. V was cut by 1 base and J by 6 bases, with 9 bases left in between. The germline gives CDR1 MGHRA, CDR2 YSYEKL.

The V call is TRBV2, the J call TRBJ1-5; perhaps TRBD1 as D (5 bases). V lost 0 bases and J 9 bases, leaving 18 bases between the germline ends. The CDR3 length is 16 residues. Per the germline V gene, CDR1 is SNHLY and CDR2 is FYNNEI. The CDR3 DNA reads TGTGCCAGCAGTGAAGCGGTCCCAGGGTTATCACGGCCCCAGCATTTT. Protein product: CASSEAVPGLSRPQHF.

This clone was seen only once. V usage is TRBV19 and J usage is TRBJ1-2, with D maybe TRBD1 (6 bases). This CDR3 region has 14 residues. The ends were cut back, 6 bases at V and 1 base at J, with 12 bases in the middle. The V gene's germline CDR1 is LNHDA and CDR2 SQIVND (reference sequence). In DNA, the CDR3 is TGTGCCAGTAGCGTACAGGGAATTAACTATGGCTACACCTTC. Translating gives CASSVQGINYGYTF.

CDR3 sequence: CATSDGGTDTQYF. DNA of the CDR3: TGTGCCACCAGTGACGGGGGCACAGATACGCAGTATTTT. The J gene is TRBJ2-3, the V gene TRBV24-1; D may be TRBD2 (5 bases). Trimming left V 4 bases short and J 1 base short, with 5 bases between. CDR1 and CDR2 from the germline V gene are KGHDR and SFDVKD. This CDR3 has 13 amino acids.

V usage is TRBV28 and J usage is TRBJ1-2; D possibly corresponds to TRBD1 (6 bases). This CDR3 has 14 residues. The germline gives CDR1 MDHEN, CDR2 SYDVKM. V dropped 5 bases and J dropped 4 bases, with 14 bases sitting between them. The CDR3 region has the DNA TGTGCCAGCAGTAAGAGGGGGATTTCCTATGGCTACACCTTC. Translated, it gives CASSKRGISYGYTF.